Presented here are 27 T cell receptor beta chains from one specimen sequenced in a study of T cell responses to AZD1222 COVID-19 vaccine. Some clones are missing from TCRdb's copy, which holds only in-frame ones; the method was immunoSEQ multiplex PCR. Altogether under 150,000 clones are present, about 91% being singletons, with the ten largest covering 9.3%. The source was peripheral blood, collected 28 days after the second AZD1222 dose. All receptors come from an adult who received the AZD1222 COVID-19 vaccine.

This clone appeared once. This chain uses TRBV18 with TRBJ2-3; possibly TRBD2 for D (6 bases). Between the trimmed V and J ends, which lost 8 bases and 6 bases, there was a span of 18 bases. This CDR3 contains 14 residues. CDR1 and CDR2 (germline): KGHSH, LQKENI. The CDR3 protein is CASVPGTAGDTQYF. CDR3 nucleotide sequence: TGTGCCAGCGTCCCGGGGACGGCGGGGGATACGCAGTATTTT.

This chain uses TRBV27 with TRBJ1-1, with TRBD1 identical over 11 bases. Per germline, CDR1 MNHEY and CDR2 SMNVEV (reference sequence). J was trimmed by 0 bases and V by 5 bases; bases with no gene match: 2. The CDR3 runs to 15 residues. The CDR3 region has the DNA TGTGCCAGCAGTCCGGACAGGGGGCTGAACACTGAAGCTTTCTTT. This sequence encodes CASSPDRGLNTEAFF.

This sequence joins TRBV6-4 and TRBJ2-1, with 10 bases that match TRBD2. This CDR3 is built from 14 residues. CDR1 MRHNA and CDR2 SNTAGT come from the germline V gene. V dropped 4 bases and J dropped 6; count of bases not matched to a gene: 3. In DNA, the CDR3 is TGTGCCAGCAGTGCCCTAGCGGGAGTCAATGAGCAGTTCTTC. Protein product: CASSALAGVNEQFF.

The genes are TRBV19 and TRBJ1-2; TRBD1 matches at 12 bases. Germline V gives CDR1 LNHDA, CDR2 SQIVND (reference sequence). This CDR3 region has 17 residues. V shed 2 bases, J shed 5 bases, and the junction held 9 bases outside the gene matches. The CDR3 nucleotides are TGTGCCAGTAGTATATCTCCGGGACAGGGGGCGCAATATGGCTACACCTTC. This translates into CASSISPGQGAQYGYTF.

The chain recombines TRBV10-3 with TRBJ1-2, with unresolved D. The CDR3 has 15 residues. V gave up 1 base and J gave up 4 bases, with 13 bases separating them. Germline V gene lookup returns CDR1 ENHRY and CDR2 SYGVKD. The CDR3 DNA is TGTGCCATCAGTGAGTTTGGTACGAGCGTCTATGGCTACACCTTC. It yields the protein CAISEFGTSVYGYTF.

This chain connects TRBV6-5 to TRBJ1-3; D is undetermined. The CDR3 contains 11 residues. V shed 2 bases and J shed 4 bases, with 0 bases lying between them. Germline assignment: CDR1 MNHEY and CDR2 SVGAGI. The CDR3 here is CASSYGNTIYF. The CDR3 DNA follows: TGTGCCAGCAGTTACGGAAACACCATATATTTT.

V and J are TRBV10-3 and TRBJ1-1; D perhaps matches TRBD1 (6 bases). Trimming removed 10 bases from V and 5 bases from J, with 20 bases in between. Germline V gives CDR1 ENHRY, CDR2 SYGVKD. The CDR3 loop spans 14 amino acids. The CDR3 sequence is CATRDRQGRTEAFF. CDR3 DNA: TGTGCCACCAGGGACCGCCAGGGGCGTACTGAAGCTTTCTTT.

The rearrangement links TRBV15 to TRBJ2-1; D is uncertain. The germline V gene has CDR1 LNHNV and CDR2 YYDKDF (reference sequence). Trimming removed 0 bases from V and 4 bases from J, with 7 bases in between. This CDR3 is 14 amino acids long. As DNA, the CDR3 is TGTGCCACCAGCAGAGAAGGCGATTACAATGAGCAGTTCTTC. It is translated as CATSREGDYNEQFF. The full variable domain, its missing parts supplied by reference TRBV15 and TRBJ2-1, is DAMVIQNPRYQVTQFGKPVTLSCSQTLNHNVMYWYQQKSSQAPKLLFHYYDKDFNNEADTPDNFQSRRPNTSFCFLDIRSPGLGDTAMYLCATSREGDYNEQFFGPGTRLTVL.

This clone was observed a few times. CDR3 in amino acids: CASSLVGVVYGYTF. The CDR3 DNA is TGTGCCAGCAGCTTGGTCGGGGTCGTATATGGCTACACCTTC. The rearrangement joins TRBV5-4 to TRBJ1-2; D unclear. With 0 bases removed from V and 5 bases from J, the gap between germline ends came to 11 bases. Germline V gene sequence: CDR1 SGHNT, CDR2 YYREEE (reference sequence). The CDR3 runs to 14 residues.

The rearrangement links TRBV28 to TRBJ1-4; 7 nucleotides line up with TRBD1. The CDR3 sequence is 16 residues long. The germline V gene has CDR1 MDHEN and CDR2 SYDVKM. Trimming at V came to 5 bases and at J to 0 bases, leaving 6 bases not matched to a gene. The chain's CDR3 is CASSPGQRATNEKLFF. The CDR3, as DNA: TGTGCCAGCAGTCCGGGACAGAGGGCAACTAATGAAAAACTGTTTTTT.

The sample holds a few counts of this clone. The chain uses TRBV7-9 and TRBJ2-1; D is uncertain. Between the trimmed V and J ends, which lost 0 bases and 5 bases, there was a span of 5 bases. The CDR3 is 13 residues long. Germline loops: CDR1 SEHNR, CDR2 FQNEAQ (reference sequence). CDR3 loop: CASSLAMNNEQFF. The DNA for the CDR3 is TGTGCCAGCAGCTTAGCGATGAACAATGAGCAGTTCTTC.

This chain uses TRBV5-4 with TRBJ2-1; TRBD2 matches 7 bases. This CDR3 has 14 residues. V lost 0 bases, J lost 6 bases, and 3 bases stayed unmatched. CDR1 is SGHNT, CDR2 YYREEE, per germline (reference sequence). CDR3 coding DNA: TGTGCCAGCAGCTTGGGACTAGCTGTCAATGAGCAGTTCTTC. This encodes CASSLGLAVNEQFF.

V is TRBV7-8 and J is TRBJ1-1, with D possibly TRBD1 on 6 matching bases. This CDR3 region has 22 residues. Trimming pared 4 bases from V and 1 base from J, leaving 34 bases between. CDR1 SGHVS and CDR2 FQNEAQ come from the germline V gene. The CDR3 region has the DNA TGTGCCAGCAGCTCCGGCGCGGGGACACTTCATTTTATGCAGGCTACGAACACTGAAGCTTTCTTT. This gives the protein CASSSGAGTLHFMQATNTEAFF.

This chain links TRBV4-2 with TRBJ2-1; D call uncertain. V lost 6 bases and J 0 bases, leaving 6 bases between the germline ends. The CDR3 length is 13 residues. In germline, CDR1 is LGHNA, CDR2 YNFKEQ. The CDR3 DNA sequence: TGTGCCAGCAGGACCGACTCCTACAATGAGCAGTTCTTC. Translating it yields CASRTDSYNEQFF.

This sequence joins TRBV20-1 and TRBJ1-1; D call uncertain. The CDR3 contains 15 residues. Between the trimmed V and J ends, which lost 3 bases and 1 base, there was a span of 15 bases. Germline values: CDR1 DFQATT, CDR2 SNEGSKA (reference sequence). The CDR3 loop reads CSASVQAYKNTEAFF. CDR3 sequence (DNA): TGCAGTGCTAGTGTTCAAGCTTACAAGAACACTGAAGCTTTCTTT.

The chain joins TRBV29-1 to TRBJ2-3, with TRBD2 matching 10 bases. This CDR3 region has 14 residues. Trimming removed 6 bases from V and 2 bases from J; junction bases left unmatched: 5. Germline lookup yields CDR1 SQVTM and CDR2 ANQGSEA. The CDR3 region is CSVQTSGPTDTQYF. CDR3 sequence (DNA): TGCAGCGTCCAGACTAGCGGGCCCACAGATACGCAGTATTTT.

This chain uses TRBV10-3 with TRBJ2-2; D possibly corresponds to TRBD2 (6 bases). Trimming stripped 10 bases from V and 5 bases from J, with 17 bases between. CDR3 length equals 14 residues. The germline gives CDR1 ENHRY, CDR2 SYGVKD. This chain's CDR3 is CASEGGKGTGELFF. The CDR3, as DNA: TGTGCCAGCGAAGGCGGGAAAGGGACCGGGGAGCTGTTTTTT.

Regarding this clone: The sample carries other DNA sequences with the same CDR3. CDR3 DNA sequence: TGTGCCAGCAGTCCCGGACTAGCCAAAAACATTCAGTACTTC. This translates into CASSPGLAKNIQYF. V and J are TRBV28 and TRBJ2-4; D may be TRBD2 (5 bases). Germline V gene lookup returns CDR1 MDHEN and CDR2 SYDVKM. The CDR3 extends over 14 amino acids. Trimming took 5 bases from V and 0 from J, leaving 8 bases between them.

The chain recombines TRBV19 with TRBJ2-7, with no clear D. The V gene's germline CDR1 is LNHDA and CDR2 SQIVND (reference sequence). The germline V and J ends were trimmed by 5 bases and 1 base, with 21 bases remaining between them. The CDR3 length is 17 residues. This CDR3 is CASSLSSSPRGSYEQYF. The CDR3, as DNA: TGTGCCAGTAGTTTATCATCCTCCCCGCGCGGATCCTACGAGCAGTACTTC.

The V call is TRBV16, the J call TRBJ2-2; a weak D match, TRBD1 (5 bases). Per the germline V gene, CDR1 is KGHSY and CDR2 is FQNENV. The ends were cut back, 2 bases at V and 3 bases at J, with 10 bases in the middle. The CDR3 totals 15 residues. CDR3 loop: CASSQGRADTGELFF. The CDR3 DNA follows: TGTGCCAGCAGCCAAGGCAGGGCAGACACCGGGGAGCTGTTTTTT. The complete variable domain, with remaining parts taken from reference TRBV16 and TRBJ2-2, reads GEEVAQTPKHLVRGEGQKAKLYCAPIKGHSYVFWYQQVLKNEFKFLISFQNENVFDETGMPKERFSAKCLPNSPCSLEIQATKLEDSAVYFCASSQGRADTGELFFGEGSRLTVL.

CDR3 residues: CASSQAQGVINYGYTF. CDR3 nucleotides: TGTGCCAGCAGCCAAGCCCAGGGAGTAATAAACTATGGCTACACCTTC. This chain uses TRBV3-1 (or the pseudogene TRBV3-2) with TRBJ1-2; possible D gene TRBD1, 5 bases. From germline, CDR1 is LGHDT and CDR2 YNNKEL (reference sequence). CDR3 length equals 16 residues. Trimming removed 1 base at V and 2 bases at J, with 14 bases between.

The gene calls are TRBV6-2 or TRBV6-3 and TRBJ1-1; D remains ambiguous. Germline CDR1 is MNHEY and CDR2 is SVGEGT. V lost 5 bases and J 2 bases, leaving 6 bases between the germline ends. CDR3 length: 12 residues. CDR3 nucleotide sequence: TGTGCCAGCAGTCCCTACAACACTGAAGCTTTCTTT. Translated, it gives CASSPYNTEAFF.

The rearrangement uses TRBV5-8 and TRBJ2-2; a weak D match, TRBD2 (5 bases). The CDR3 has 13 amino acids. In germline, CDR1 is SGHTS, CDR2 YDEGEE. Trimming took off 0 bases at V and 8 bases at J, with 8 bases between the two ends. The DNA for the CDR3 is TGTGCCAGCAGCTTGGTGTTAGCGGGGGAGCTGTTTTTT. This translates into CASSLVLAGELFF.

This chain links TRBV6-9 with TRBJ2-3; D gene ambiguous. The V gene's germline CDR1 is MNHGY and CDR2 SVAAGI. The V end was cut by 4 bases, the J end by 2 bases, with 10 bases between. CDR3 length: 14 amino acids. The CDR3 DNA sequence: TGTGCCAGCAGTTTCTCCGGCCTCACAGATACGCAGTATTTT. Translation: CASSFSGLTDTQYF.

The chain carries TRBV5-1 and TRBJ2-5; D gene unclear. Between the trimmed V and J ends, which lost 4 bases and 2 bases, there was a span of 15 bases. Germline lookup yields CDR1 SGHRS and CDR2 YFSETQ. The CDR3 extends over 15 amino acids. CDR3 in DNA: TGCGCCAGCAGCCCACAGAATGGTCGGCAAGAGACCCAGTACTTC. The encoded protein is CASSPQNGRQETQYF.

This chain joins TRBV2 and TRBJ2-2, with 9 bases lining up with TRBD1. Trimming took 6 bases from V and 6 from J; bases not matched to a gene: 5. Germline CDR1 and CDR2: SNHLY and FYNNEI. The CDR3 is made up of 14 amino acids. Here the CDR3 reads CASREQGASGELFF. In nucleotides, the CDR3 is TGTGCCAGCAGGGAACAGGGGGCTTCCGGGGAGCTGTTTTTT.

The V gene is TRBV6-5, the J gene TRBJ1-5, with D possibly TRBD1 on 6 matching bases. In germline, CDR1 is MNHEY, CDR2 SVGAGI. The V gene lost 9 bases and the J gene lost 5 bases, with 14 bases spanning the gap. CDR3 length: 13 residues. CDR3 sequence reads: CASGEGGHQPQHF. In DNA form, the CDR3 reads TGTGCCAGTGGGGAGGGGGGTCATCAGCCCCAGCATTTT.